This TCR beta chain stems from a study of vaccination effects on CD4 cells after COVID-19. Between days 9 and 11 of culture, CD4+ T cells were separated out. Each participant was given two doses of one vaccine (BNT162b2 or mRNA-1273). Concerning this clone itself: What it binds is not known.

The CDR3 sequence is 15 residues long. Germline lookup yields CDR1 SGHRS and CDR2 YFSETQ. Losses at the gene ends were 5 bases for V and 7 bases for J; bases not matched to a gene: 10. Clones were read by immunoSEQ multiplex PCR, and TCRdb kept only the in-frame ones, dropping some. Of around 46,000 clones in the sample, 72% were seen once. Specimen: CD4+ T cells from PBMCs cultured without peptide, collected after COVID-19 vaccination. The receptor was derived from a human donor who received a COVID-19 vaccine. The J gene is TRBJ2-1, the V gene TRBV5-1; TRBD1 matches at 9 bases. The CDR3 DNA sequence: TGCGCCAGCAGACTACCGGGACAGGGTCCGAATGAGCAGTTCTTC. The encoded protein is CASRLPGQGPNEQFF.